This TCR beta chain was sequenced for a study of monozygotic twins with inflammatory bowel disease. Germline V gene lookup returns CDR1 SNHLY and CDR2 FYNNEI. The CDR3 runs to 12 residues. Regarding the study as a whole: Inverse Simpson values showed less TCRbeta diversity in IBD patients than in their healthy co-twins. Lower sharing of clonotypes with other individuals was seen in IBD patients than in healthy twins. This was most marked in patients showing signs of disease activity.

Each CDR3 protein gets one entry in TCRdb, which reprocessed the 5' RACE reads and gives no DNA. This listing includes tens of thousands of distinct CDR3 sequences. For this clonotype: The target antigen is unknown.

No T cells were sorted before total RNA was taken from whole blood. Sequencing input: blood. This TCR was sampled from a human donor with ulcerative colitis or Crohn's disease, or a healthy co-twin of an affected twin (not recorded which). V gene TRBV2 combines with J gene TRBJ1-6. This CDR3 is CASTNREAVLHF.